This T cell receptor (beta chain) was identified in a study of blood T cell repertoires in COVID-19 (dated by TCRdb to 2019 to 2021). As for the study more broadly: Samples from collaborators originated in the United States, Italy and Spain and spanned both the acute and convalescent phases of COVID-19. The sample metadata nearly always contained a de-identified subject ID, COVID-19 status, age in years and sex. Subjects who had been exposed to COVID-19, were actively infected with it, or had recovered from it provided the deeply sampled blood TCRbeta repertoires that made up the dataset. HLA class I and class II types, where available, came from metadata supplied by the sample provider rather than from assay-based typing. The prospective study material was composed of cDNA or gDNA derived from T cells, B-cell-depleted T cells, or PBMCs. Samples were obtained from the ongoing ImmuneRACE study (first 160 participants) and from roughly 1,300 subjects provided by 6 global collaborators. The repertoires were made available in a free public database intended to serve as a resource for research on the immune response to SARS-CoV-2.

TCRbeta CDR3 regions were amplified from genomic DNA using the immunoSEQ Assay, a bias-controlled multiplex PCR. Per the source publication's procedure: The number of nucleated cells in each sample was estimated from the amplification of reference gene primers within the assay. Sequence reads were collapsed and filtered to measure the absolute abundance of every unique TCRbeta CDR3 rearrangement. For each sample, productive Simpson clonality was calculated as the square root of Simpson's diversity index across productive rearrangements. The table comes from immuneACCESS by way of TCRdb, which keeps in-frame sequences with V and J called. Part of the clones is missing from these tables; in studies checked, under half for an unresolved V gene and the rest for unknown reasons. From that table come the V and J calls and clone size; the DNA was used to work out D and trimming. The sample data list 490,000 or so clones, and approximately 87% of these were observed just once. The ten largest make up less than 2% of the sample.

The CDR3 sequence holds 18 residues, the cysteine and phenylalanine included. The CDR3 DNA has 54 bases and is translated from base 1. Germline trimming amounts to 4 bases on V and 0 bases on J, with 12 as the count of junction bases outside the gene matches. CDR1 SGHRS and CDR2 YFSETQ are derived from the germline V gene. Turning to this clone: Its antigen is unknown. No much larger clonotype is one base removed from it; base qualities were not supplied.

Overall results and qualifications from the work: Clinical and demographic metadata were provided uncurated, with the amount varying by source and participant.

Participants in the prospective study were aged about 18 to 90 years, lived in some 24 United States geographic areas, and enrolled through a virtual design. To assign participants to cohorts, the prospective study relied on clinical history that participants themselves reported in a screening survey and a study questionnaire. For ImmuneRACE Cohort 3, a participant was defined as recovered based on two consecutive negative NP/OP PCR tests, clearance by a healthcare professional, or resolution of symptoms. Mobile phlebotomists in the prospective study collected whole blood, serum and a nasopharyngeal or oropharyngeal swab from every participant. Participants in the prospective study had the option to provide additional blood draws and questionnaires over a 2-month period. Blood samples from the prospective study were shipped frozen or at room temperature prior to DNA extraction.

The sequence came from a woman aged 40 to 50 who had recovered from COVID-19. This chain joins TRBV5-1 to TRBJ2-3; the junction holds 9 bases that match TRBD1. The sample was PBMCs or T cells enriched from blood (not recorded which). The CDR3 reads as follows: CASSLSGTGTFSTDTQYF. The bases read TGCGCCAGCAGCCTATCCGGGACAGGGACGTTTAGCACAGATACGCAGTATTTT.